These 16 T cell receptor beta chains share one sample of origin, sequenced in a study of blood T cell repertoires in COVID-19. Produced via immunoSEQ multiplex PCR; TCRdb's table is partial and in-frame only. The sample has around 380,000 clones; 87% are singletons. The sequenced sample was PBMCs or T cells enriched from blood (not recorded which). The receptor set was obtained from a man aged 30 to 45 who had recovered from COVID-19.

This chain connects TRBV19 to TRBJ2-5; 8 bases fit TRBD1. This CDR3 contains 12 residues. J lost 7 bases, V lost 8 bases, and 6 bases had no gene match. Germline CDR1 and CDR2: LNHDA and SQIVND (reference sequence). CDR3 DNA sequence: TGTGCCAGTCGGACAGGGTCGGGGACCCAGTACTTC. As protein: CASRTGSGTQYF. The entire variable domain, with the rest obtained from reference TRBV19 and TRBJ2-5, is as follows: DGGITQSPKYLFRKEGQNVTLSCEQNLNHDAMYWYRQDPGQGLRLIYYSQIVNDFQKGDIAEGYSVSREKKESFPLTVTSAQKNPTAFYLCASRTGSGTQYFGPGTRLLVL.

Concerning this clone: The same CDR3 is also encoded by other DNA sequences in this sample. The CDR3 spells CASSFGTGGETQYF. CDR3 bases: TGCGCCAGCAGCTTTGGGACAGGGGGTGAGACCCAGTACTTC. The chain is built from TRBV5-1 and TRBJ2-5, with 11 positions matching TRBD1. Trimming removed 2 bases from V and 5 bases from J; junction bases left unmatched: 2. CDR1 is SGHRS, CDR2 YFSETQ, per germline. The CDR3 consists of 14 residues.

To note about this clone: Relative to the germline gene, one junction end is altered; a read error may explain this. The chain employs TRBV20-1 and TRBJ1-2; 9 positions agree with TRBD1. CDR1 is DFQATT, CDR2 SNEGSKA, per germline (reference sequence). The CDR3 extends over 11 amino acids. The CDR3: CSRSPGQGFEF. The CDR3 coding sequence is TGCAGTCGAAGTCCGGGACAGGGTTTTGAGTTC.

The rearrangement links TRBV18 to TRBJ1-1; D call uncertain. This CDR3 region has 13 residues. The germline CDR1 and CDR2 sequences are KGHSH and LQKENI. V was pared by 2 bases and J by 1 base, with 5 bases between. In DNA form, the CDR3 reads TGTGCCAGCTCACCATCAGGGAACACTGAAGCTTTCTTT. This encodes CASSPSGNTEAFF. Full variable domain (remainder filled in from reference TRBV18 and TRBJ1-1): NAGVMQNPRHLVRRRGQEARLRCSPMKGHSHVYWYRQLPEEGLKFMVYLQKENIIDESGMPKERFSAEFPKEGPSILRIQQVVRGDSAAYFCASSPSGNTEAFFGQGTRLTVV.

The chain couples TRBV5-4 to TRBJ2-2, with TRBD1 identical over 10 bases. V shed 4 bases and J 3 bases; nucleotides not matched to a gene: 3. Germline CDR1 is SGHNT and CDR2 is YYREEE (reference sequence). The CDR3 has 15 residues. The CDR3 region has the DNA TGTGCCAGCAGCCTGGGGACAGGGGACACCGGGGAGCTGTTTTTT. It encodes CASSLGTGDTGELFF.

The chain is built from TRBV7-2 and TRBJ1-1, with no clear D. The CDR3 covers 13 residues. V lost 5 bases and J lost 4, with 11 bases in between. Germline CDR1 is SGHTA and CDR2 is FQGNSA. The CDR3 reads CASSLMEITEAFF. The DNA for the CDR3 is TGTGCCAGCAGCCTCATGGAGATCACTGAAGCTTTCTTT.

This rearrangement joins TRBV4-3 to TRBJ2-7, with D perhaps TRBD1 (6 bases). Between the trimmed V and J ends, which lost 3 bases and 8 bases, there was a span of 14 bases. The CDR3 spans 13 residues. The germline V gene encodes CDR1 LGHNA and CDR2 YSLEER. CDR3 in amino acids: CASSHGQKEKQYF. In DNA, the CDR3 is TGCGCCAGCAGCCACGGACAGAAAGAAAAGCAGTACTTC.

V usage is TRBV5-1 and J usage is TRBJ2-1; a possible D gene is TRBD2 (6 bases). This CDR3 contains 17 residues. V was shortened by 4 bases and J by 4 bases, with 21 bases between the two germline ends. Germline CDR1 and CDR2: SGHRS and YFSETQ. CDR3 in DNA: TGCGCCAGCAGCCTCGGCGGATTGGCGGGGAAATACAATGAGCAGTTCTTC. Its protein product is CASSLGGLAGKYNEQFF.

CDR3 in DNA: TGTGCCAGCAGCTTTCCGGACAGTCCGAACACCGGGGAGCTGTTTTTT. Its protein is CASSFPDSPNTGELFF. The J gene is TRBJ2-2, the V gene TRBV5-4, with D tentatively TRBD1 (6 bases). This CDR3 region has 16 residues. V lost 2 bases and J 0 bases, leaving 11 bases between the germline ends. Germline V lookup: CDR1 SGHNT, CDR2 YYREEE (reference sequence).

This clone was seen only once. The V gene is TRBV6-5, the J gene TRBJ1-2; the match to TRBD1 covers 9 bases. Trimming took 9 bases from V and 5 from J; bases not matched to a gene: 1. The CDR3 covers 11 residues. Germline-derived CDR1 and CDR2 are MNHEY and SVGAGI. DNA of the CDR3: TGTGCCAGTGGACAGGGGTATGGCTACACCTTC. Its protein is CASGQGYGYTF.

The table lists this clone with a count of one. The V gene is TRBV28, the J gene TRBJ1-2; D gene unclear. V lost 2 bases and J 5 bases, leaving 12 bases between the germline ends. Germline V lookup: CDR1 MDHEN, CDR2 SYDVKM. The CDR3 length is 14 residues. Here the CDR3 DNA reads TGTGCCAGCAGTTTAGGGAGCACAGCATATGGCTACACCTTC. It codes for CASSLGSTAYGYTF.

The chain couples TRBV12-3 or TRBV12-4 to TRBJ2-7; D not certain. The CDR3 runs 12 residues. The V and J ends lost 3 bases and 3 bases respectively, with 6 bases between them. CDR3 in amino acids: CASSLSGYEQYF. As DNA, the CDR3 is TGTGCCAGCAGTTTGTCAGGCTACGAGCAGTACTTC.

The chain recombines TRBV12-3 or TRBV12-4 with TRBJ2-1; D is unclear. The V and J ends lost 1 base and 8 bases respectively, with 6 bases between them. The CDR3 covers 12 residues. CDR3 nucleotides: TGTGCCAGCAGTTTAGGGGCTGATGAGCAGTTCTTC. Residues: CASSLGADEQFF.

This sequence joins TRBV12-5 and TRBJ1-1; no clear D gene. Looked up from germline, CDR1 is LGHNT and CDR2 is FRNRAP. There are 13 residues in the CDR3. The ends were cut back, 3 bases at V and 3 bases at J, with 8 bases in the middle. The chain's CDR3 is CASGFLSDTEAFF. The CDR3 DNA follows: TGTGCTAGTGGTTTCTTGTCGGACACTGAAGCTTTCTTT.

The rearrangement joins TRBV27 to TRBJ2-5; 10 bases are a match to TRBD2. Looked up from germline, CDR1 is MNHEY and CDR2 is SMNVEV (reference sequence). Unmatched junction bases numbered 6, after V lost 4 bases and J lost 4 bases. This CDR3 spans 15 amino acids. This CDR3 reads CASSWSGGERETQYF. The CDR3 bases are TGTGCCAGCAGTTGGAGCGGGGGGGAGCGAGAGACCCAGTACTTC.

J is TRBJ1-1 and V is TRBV7-3; D is uncertain. The V end was cut by 4 bases, the J end by 2 bases, with 11 bases between. The CDR3 has 14 residues. In germline, CDR1 is SGHTA, CDR2 FQGTGA. CDR3 nucleotides: TGTGCCAGCAGCTCGGGTCGGGTTAACACTGAAGCTTTCTTT. Protein: CASSSGRVNTEAFF.